Each of the 20 T cell receptor beta chains below was sequenced from the same sample in a study of T-cell memory formation after mild COVID-19. One entry per CDR3 protein, called by TCRdb with MiXCR from the 5' RACE reads. The profile shows fewer than 300,000 distinct CDR3 sequences, about a sixth of them singletons. Sequenced material: PBMCs or a T cell subset sorted from them (not recorded which). The origin of the receptors is a man younger than 35 who had mild COVID-19 (a few samples of this study predate the infection). Cell type and time point are not known.

This clonotype was detected many times. The V and J genes are TRBV7-6 and TRBJ1-1; D is undetermined. CDR1 is SGHVS and CDR2 is FNYEAQ in the germline V gene. V lost 1 base, J lost 8 bases, and 11 bases lay in between. CDR3 length: 13 residues. CDR3 bases: TGTGCCAGCAGCTTAGGGTCTTTAGGGGAAGCTTTCTTT. This translates into CASSLGSLGEAFF. The complete variable domain, with remaining parts taken from reference TRBV7-6 and TRBJ1-1, reads GAGVSQSPRYKVTKRGQDVALRCDPISGHVSLYWYRQALGQGPEFLTYFNYEAQQDKSGLPNDRFSAERPEGSISTLTIQRTEQRDSAMYRCASSLGSLGEAFFGQGTRLTVV.

There are a few counts of this clonotype. The gene calls are TRBV7-2 and TRBJ1-1, with TRBD1 identical over 8 bases. The germline V gene encodes CDR1 SGHTA and CDR2 FQGNSA. Trimming took 2 bases from V and 5 from J; bases not matched to a gene: 4. CDR3 size: 14 residues. The CDR3 sequence is CASSLRTGPTEAFF. DNA for the CDR3: TGTGCCAGCAGCTTAAGGACAGGGCCGACTGAAGCTTTCTTT. Full variable domain (remainder filled in from reference TRBV7-2 and TRBJ1-1): GAGVSQSPSNKVTEKGKDVELRCDPISGHTALYWYRQSLGQGLEFLIYFQGNSAPDKSGLPSDRFSAERTGGSVSTLTIQRTQQEDSAVYLCASSLRTGPTEAFFGQGTRLTVV.

In this sample, this clonotype turned up a few times. The V call is TRBV6-2 or TRBV6-3, the J call TRBJ1-2, with D perhaps TRBD1 (5 bases). This CDR3 contains 14 residues. Per the germline V gene, CDR1 is MNHEY and CDR2 is SVGEGT. V gave up 2 bases and J gave up 7 bases, with 14 bases separating them. The CDR3: CASSYISGIGGYTF. The DNA of the CDR3 is TGTGCCAGCAGTTACATATCAGGGATCGGTGGCTACACCTTC.

This clonotype has only a few counts. CDR3 in DNA: TGTGCCAGCAGCGTAGATGGCAGGCATCAGGAGACCCAGTACTTC. It is translated as CASSVDGRHQETQYF. The rearrangement links TRBV9 to TRBJ2-5; D uncertain. There are 15 residues in the CDR3. V dropped 0 bases and J dropped 5 bases, with 14 bases sitting between them. Germline CDR1 reads SGDLS; CDR2 reads YYNGEE.

This clonotype showed up just a few times. The chain combines TRBV7-2 with TRBJ1-5; D gene unclear. Trimming removed 3 bases from V and 2 bases from J, with 11 bases in between. Germline lookup yields CDR1 SGHTA and CDR2 FQGNSA. The CDR3 has 15 amino acids. This chain's CDR3 is CASSFGSRGNQPQHF. The CDR3 DNA follows: TGTGCCAGCAGCTTTGGTAGTCGGGGCAATCAGCCCCAGCATTTT. Using reference TRBV7-2 and TRBJ1-5 for the parts outside the CDR3, the full variable domain is GAGVSQSPSNKVTEKGKDVELRCDPISGHTALYWYRQSLGQGLEFLIYFQGNSAPDKSGLPSDRFSAERTGGSVSTLTIQRTQQEDSAVYLCASSFGSRGNQPQHFGDGTRLSIL.

This chain joins TRBV29-1 and TRBJ2-7, with D tentatively TRBD1 (6 bases). CDR1 and CDR2 from the germline V gene are SQVTM and ANQGSEA. Trimming took 4 bases from V and 1 from J, leaving 11 bases between them. This CDR3 has 13 residues. The CDR3 region is CSVGTASSYEQYF. The CDR3 region has the DNA TGCAGCGTTGGGACAGCTAGTTCCTACGAGCAGTACTTC.

This clonotype has more than one count but fewer than ten. CDR3 residues: CASSYLLPSTDTQYF. In DNA, the CDR3 is TGTGCCAGCAGTTACCTACTACCTAGCACAGATACGCAGTATTTT. The chain uses TRBV6-2 or TRBV6-3 and TRBJ2-3, with D unclear. The CDR3 extends over 15 amino acids. Germline V lookup: CDR1 MNHEY, CDR2 SVGEGT. Trimming removed 2 bases from V and 0 bases from J, with 9 bases in between.

This chain joins TRBV18 and TRBJ2-7; D not resolved. Per germline, CDR1 KGHSH and CDR2 LQKENI. The ends were cut back, 3 bases at V and 7 bases at J, with 22 bases in the middle. This CDR3 region has 16 residues. CDR3 residues: CASSPDRSTPHSEQYV. The DNA of the CDR3 is TGTGCCAGCTCACCCGATAGGAGCACACCTCATTCTGAGCAGTACGTC.

J is TRBJ2-3 and V is TRBV5-1; 11 nucleotides agree with TRBD1. With V trimmed by 7 bases and J by 8 bases, 9 bases remained unmatched. The CDR3 covers 14 residues. Germline values: CDR1 SGHRS, CDR2 YFSETQ. CDR3 in amino acids: CASGDRGFAGTQYF. CDR3 DNA: TGCGCCAGCGGGGACAGGGGGTTTGCGGGTACGCAGTATTTT.

This clonotype was recorded a few times. The J gene is TRBJ2-7, the V gene TRBV20-1; 14 bases line up with TRBD2. Germline loops: CDR1 DFQATT, CDR2 SNEGSKA (reference sequence). This CDR3 is 15 amino acids long. V lost 6 bases, J lost 3 bases, and 7 bases stayed unmatched. The CDR3 here is CSATQGTSGGYEQYF. The DNA of the CDR3 is TGCAGTGCAACCCAGGGGACTAGCGGGGGCTACGAGCAGTACTTC.

The chain is built from TRBV15 and TRBJ2-1; 7 bases match TRBD2. The CDR3 is 18 amino acids. Germline V lookup: CDR1 LNHNV, CDR2 YYDKDF (reference sequence). V was clipped by 2 bases and J by 2 bases; unmatched bases: 12. The CDR3 region has the DNA TGTGCCACCAGCAGAATAGGGAGGGCCGGGGAGACCTACAATGAGCAGTTCTTC. Translated, it gives CATSRIGRAGETYNEQFF.

In this sample, this clonotype turned up a few times. This sequence joins TRBV11-2 and TRBJ1-2; D is unresolved. Germline V gives CDR1 SGHAT, CDR2 FQNNGV. This CDR3 is 14 amino acids long. Trimming stripped 8 bases from V and 4 bases from J, with 17 bases between. The CDR3 region is CASVPVSGSYGYTF. The CDR3 DNA follows: TGTGCCAGCGTCCCCGTCTCGGGGAGCTATGGCTACACCTTC.

The CDR3 region has the DNA TGTGCCAGCAGCCCCTTGCCAGGGGGCACAGATACGCAGTATTTT. Its translation: CASSPLPGGTDTQYF. V usage is TRBV7-3 and J usage is TRBJ2-3, with D possibly TRBD1 on 6 matching bases. This CDR3 contains 15 residues. The V end lost 5 bases, the J end lost 1 base, and 13 bases lay between the germline ends. From germline, CDR1 is SGHTA and CDR2 FQGTGA.

This chain joins TRBV7-2 and TRBJ2-7; TRBD2 aligns across 10 bases. J lost 5 bases, V lost 5 bases, and 6 bases had no gene match. The germline gives CDR1 SGHTA, CDR2 FQGNSA. The CDR3 loop spans 14 amino acids. CDR3 DNA sequence: TGTGCCAGCAGCGTAGACAGCGGGGGGGACGAGCAGTACTTC. This encodes CASSVDSGGDEQYF.

The genes are TRBV6-6 and TRBJ1-2; 8 bases agree with TRBD1. The CDR3 covers 16 residues. The germline V gene encodes CDR1 MNHNY and CDR2 SVGAGI (reference sequence). Trimming cost V 5 bases and J 4 bases; bases outside gene matches: 12. The CDR3 DNA follows: TGTGCCAGCAGTCGTAATATACAGGGGGTTAGCTATGGCTACACCTTC. This gives the protein CASSRNIQGVSYGYTF.

J is TRBJ1-5 and V is TRBV27; D remains ambiguous. This CDR3 region has 14 residues. V was trimmed by 4 bases and J by 6 bases, leaving 13 bases between them. Per the germline V gene, CDR1 is MNHEY and CDR2 is SMNVEV (reference sequence). The DNA of the CDR3 is TGTGCCAGCAGTTCCCACCGCCGGGGTCAGCCCCAGCATTTT. Translating gives CASSSHRRGQPQHF.

The chain is built from TRBV7-2 and TRBJ1-5; 8 nucleotides align to TRBD1. Germline assignment: CDR1 SGHTA and CDR2 FQGNSA. V trimming: 6 bases; J trimming: 7 bases; junction bases outside the gene matches: 8. This CDR3 has 14 amino acids. Here the CDR3 DNA reads TGTGCCAGCAGGGACACAGGGGGTTGGCAGCCCCAGCATTTT. Translated, it gives CASRDTGGWQPQHF.

CDR3 in amino acids: CATSRGGSDLSNQPQHF. CDR3 nucleotide sequence: TGTGCCACCAGCAGAGGAGGGTCCGATCTTAGCAATCAGCCCCAGCATTTT. This rearrangement joins TRBV15 to TRBJ1-5; the D is unclear. Per the germline V gene, CDR1 is LNHNV and CDR2 is YYDKDF (reference sequence). Deletions cut 1 base from V and 0 bases from J, with 13 bases between. The CDR3 totals 17 residues.

This clonotype has a handful of counts. The chain uses TRBV6-5 and TRBJ1-1, with 7 bases aligning to TRBD1. CDR1 is MNHEY, CDR2 SVGAGI, per germline. This CDR3 spans 14 amino acids. V lost 2 bases to trimming and J lost 1 base; unmatched junction nucleotides: 1. As DNA, the CDR3 is TGTGCCAGCAGTTACCCAGGGGGGAACACTGAAGCTTTCTTT. Translating it yields CASSYPGGNTEAFF.

This clonotype was seen more than once but under ten times. The V call is TRBV5-1, the J call TRBJ1-2; D unclear. The germline gives CDR1 SGHRS, CDR2 YFSETQ. This CDR3 is 14 amino acids long. V dropped 2 bases and J dropped 4 bases, with 12 bases sitting between them. The CDR3 loop reads CASSLGEEVYGYTF. CDR3 DNA: TGCGCCAGCAGCTTAGGAGAAGAGGTCTATGGCTACACCTTC.